The 27 T cell receptor beta chains reported below all come from one sample, sequenced in a study of shared clonotypes between healthy human individuals. TCRdb's table, derived via immunoSEQ multiplex PCR, lists solely in-frame clones and lacks some. The table shows about 1.5 million clones, with approximately 98% occurring only once. Sequencing was performed on naive CD4+ T cells sorted from blood. The sample's subset: CD45RA+ positively selected. These receptors were collected from a man under 40 in good health.

The chain carries TRBV19 and TRBJ2-7, with 14 bases fitting TRBD2. V lost 4 bases and J lost 7; bases outside the gene matches: 12. The CDR3 is 17 residues long. CDR1 and CDR2 from the germline V gene are LNHDA and SQIVND (reference sequence). The CDR3 reads CASSTFGPGLAGEEQYF. The CDR3 DNA follows: TGTGCCAGTAGTACTTTCGGCCCGGGACTAGCGGGAGAGGAGCAGTACTTC.

With respect to this clone: Within the sample, other DNA sequences also encode this same CDR3. The chain carries TRBV28 and TRBJ1-1; D not certain. V was shortened by 4 bases and J by 5 bases, with 2 bases between the two germline ends. Germline CDR1 is MDHEN and CDR2 is SYDVKM. The CDR3 totals 10 residues. CDR3 residues: CASSSTEAFF. The CDR3 nucleotides read TGTGCCAGCAGTTCGACTGAAGCTTTCTTT.

V and J are TRBV5-1 and TRBJ2-7; TRBD1 aligns across 8 bases. V was pared by 0 bases and J by 7 bases, with 6 bases of the junction left unmatched. The CDR3 contains 14 residues. From germline, CDR1 is SGHRS and CDR2 YFSETQ. The CDR3 loop reads CASSLDRGVAEQYF. The CDR3 DNA reads as TGCGCCAGCAGCTTGGACAGGGGGGTAGCGGAGCAGTACTTC. Variable domain in full (rest from reference TRBV5-1 and TRBJ2-7): KAGVTQTPRYLIKTRGQQVTLSCSPISGHRSVSWYQQTPGQGLQFLFEYFSETQRNKGNFPGRFSGRQFSNSRSEMNVSTLELGDSALYLCASSLDRGVAEQYFGPGTRLTVT.

The V and J genes are TRBV9 and TRBJ2-3, with 10 bases aligning to TRBD2. The germline V gene encodes CDR1 SGDLS and CDR2 YYNGEE. V gave up 1 base and J gave up 5 bases; unmatched junction bases: 4. This CDR3 is built from 15 residues. This chain's CDR3 is CASSVTSGTIDTQYF. CDR3 in DNA: TGTGCCAGCAGCGTAACTAGCGGGACGATAGATACGCAGTATTTT.

The CDR3 DNA reads as TGTGCCAGCAGTTACGGGGCTGGGGCTAGCAATCAGCCCCAGCATTTT. Its protein is CASSYGAGASNQPQHF. J is TRBJ1-5 and V is TRBV6-6; TRBD1 is a possible D gene (5 bases). Germline V gene data show CDR1 as MNHNY and CDR2 as SVGAGI (reference sequence). The length of the CDR3 is 16 residues. Trimming left V 2 bases short and J 0 bases short, with 11 bases between.

This clone was observed a few times. The V and J genes are TRBV21-1 and TRBJ1-5; TRBD1, the table's D call, was not compared with the DNA. TRBV21-1 is classified as a pseudogene. The CDR3 contains 14 residues. The CDR3 bases are TGTGCCAGCAGCCCGGGACAGGGGCATCAGCCCCAGCATTTT. It translates to CASSPGQGHQPQHF.

This rearrangement joins TRBV7-2 to TRBJ2-7, with TRBD1 as a possible D gene (5 bases). With 5 bases removed from V and 6 bases from J, the gap between germline ends came to 14 bases. Germline-derived CDR1 and CDR2 are SGHTA and FQGNSA. The CDR3 length is 13 residues. The CDR3 DNA reads as TGTGCCAGCAGCCCAGGGTTTCTCCGCGAGCAGTACTTC. Translation: CASSPGFLREQYF.

On this clone itself: One end of the junction does not line up with germline, which may come from a read error. The V and J genes are TRBV28 and TRBJ2-7, with D tentatively TRBD1 (6 bases). CDR3 size: 12 residues. Germline values: CDR1 MDHEN, CDR2 SYDVKM. CDR3 residues: CATQFGQMNLNF. The CDR3, as DNA: TGTGCCACCCAATTCGGACAGATGAACTTGAACTTC.

This chain connects TRBV28 to TRBJ2-7; TRBD1 is a possible D gene (6 bases). This CDR3 is built from 12 residues. Trimming took off 7 bases at V and 4 bases at J, with 11 bases between the two ends. Looked up from germline, CDR1 is MDHEN and CDR2 is SYDVKM. DNA of the CDR3: TGTGCCAGCACTCAGGGGTGGTACGAGCAGTACTTC. This gives the protein CASTQGWYEQYF. The whole variable domain, remainder taken from reference TRBV28 and TRBJ2-7, is DVKVTQSSRYLVKRTGEKVFLECVQDMDHENMFWYRQDPGLGLRLIYFSYDVKMKEKGDIPEGYSVSREKKERFSLILESASTNQTSMYLCASTQGWYEQYFGPGTRLTVT.

The chain combines TRBV4-1 with TRBJ2-7, with 8 bases matching TRBD2. The CDR3 sequence is 15 residues long. The V gene end was trimmed by 3 bases and the J gene end by 2 bases; junction bases not matched to a gene: 6. Germline CDR1 reads MGHRA; CDR2 reads YSYEKL. CDR3 in amino acids: CASSQRAGGAYEQYF. The CDR3 DNA reads as TGCGCCAGCAGCCAGAGGGCGGGGGGAGCCTACGAGCAGTACTTC.

The V gene is TRBV5-1, the J gene TRBJ2-3; D gene ambiguous. V was shortened by 3 bases and J by 4 bases, with 15 bases between the two germline ends. CDR3 length equals 15 residues. CDR1 is SGHRS, CDR2 YFSETQ, per germline. CDR3 residues: CASSSGPTAPDTQYF. CDR3 sequence (DNA): TGCGCCAGCAGCTCCGGGCCCACGGCCCCAGATACGCAGTATTTT.

The rearrangement uses TRBV4-1 and TRBJ1-2; the D is unclear. CDR3 size: 15 residues. The germline gives CDR1 MGHRA, CDR2 YSYEKL. Trimming took off 4 bases at V and 4 bases at J, with 16 bases between the two ends. Here the CDR3 DNA reads TGCGCCAGCAGCCCAGTTTTTCTGGAGGCCTATGGCTACACCTTC. It specifies CASSPVFLEAYGYTF.

Worth noting for this clone: Other DNA variants within this sample encode the same CDR3. V gene TRBV27 combines with J gene TRBJ1-2; D might be TRBD1 (5 bases). Germline V lookup: CDR1 MNHEY, CDR2 SMNVEV (reference sequence). The CDR3 runs to 12 residues. Deletions cut 2 bases from V and 5 bases from J, with 6 bases between. CDR3 bases: TGTGCCAGCAGTTTAAAGGGGTATGGCTACACCTTC. Protein product: CASSLKGYGYTF.

The chain links TRBV7-6 to TRBJ2-5; 11 positions agree with TRBD1. Losses at the gene ends were 3 bases for V and 5 bases for J; bases not matched to a gene: 8. From germline, CDR1 is SGHVS and CDR2 FNYEAQ. CDR3 length equals 16 residues. The CDR3 region has the DNA TGTGCCAGCAGCTTGGGGACAGGGGGTATAGCTGAGACCCAGTACTTC. It specifies CASSLGTGGIAETQYF.

The chain couples TRBV4-1 to TRBJ1-2; tentative D call: TRBD1 (6 bases). The CDR3 length is 16 residues. The V end was cut by 2 bases, the J end by 6 bases, with 19 bases between. Germline V gene data show CDR1 as MGHRA and CDR2 as YSYEKL. CDR3 loop: CASSQSGGATWDGYTF. In DNA, the CDR3 is TGCGCCAGCAGCCAATCGGGGGGGGCTACATGGGATGGCTACACCTTC.

The chain carries TRBV7-2 and TRBJ2-7, with 7 bases that match TRBD2. This CDR3 is 16 amino acids long. V lost 3 bases, J lost 0 bases, and 8 bases stayed unmatched. The V gene's germline CDR1 is SGHTA and CDR2 FQGNSA. CDR3 bases: TGTGCCAGCAGCTTTGATGGCGGGAGTCGCTCCTACGAGCAGTACTTC. Its protein product is CASSFDGGSRSYEQYF.

The chain joins TRBV9 to TRBJ2-5, with a weak D call TRBD1 (7 bases). V gave up 4 bases and J gave up 4 bases, with 20 bases separating them. This CDR3 has 16 residues. Germline V gives CDR1 SGDLS, CDR2 YYNGEE. Written as DNA, the CDR3 is TGTGCCAGCAGCCTAGGGGGCGGAGGGGGAGGAGAGACCCAGTACTTC. This sequence encodes CASSLGGGGGGETQYF. The variable domain in full, with the rest retrieved from reference TRBV9 and TRBJ2-5, is DSGVTQTPKHLITATGQRVTLRCSPRSGDLSVYWYQQSLDQGLQFLIQYYNGEERAKGNILERFSAQQFPDLHSELNLSSLELGDSALYFCASSLGGGGGGETQYFGPGTRLLVL.

V gene TRBV7-3 combines with J gene TRBJ2-2, with D possibly being TRBD2 (5 bases). CDR1 SGHTA and CDR2 FQGTGA come from the germline V gene. This CDR3 region has 13 residues. V shed 5 bases and J shed 6 bases, with 10 bases lying between them. The CDR3 is CASSPSGAGELFF. The CDR3 bases are TGTGCCAGCAGCCCCTCCGGGGCCGGGGAGCTGTTTTTT.

The V gene is TRBV7-9, the J gene TRBJ2-1; TRBD2 matches 7 bases. CDR3 length equals 15 residues. Trimming cost V 1 base and J 9 bases; bases outside gene matches: 9. Germline CDR1 SEHNR, CDR2 FQNEAQ (reference sequence). CDR3 sequence: CASSLGRGRGTEQFF. The CDR3 DNA reads as TGTGCCAGCAGCTTAGGACGCGGGAGAGGTACTGAGCAGTTCTTC. The full variable domain, rest sourced from reference TRBV7-9 and TRBJ2-1, is DTGVSQNPRHKITKRGQNVTFRCDPISEHNRLYWYRQTLGQGPEFLTYFQNEAQLEKSRLLSDRFSAERPKGSFSTLEIQRTEQGDSAMYLCASSLGRGRGTEQFFGPGTRLTVL.

The sample holds one count of this clone. The sample has other DNA sequences that encode this CDR3 too. The chain has TRBV5-1 and TRBJ2-7; no definite D call. This CDR3 is 11 amino acids long. Germline loops: CDR1 SGHRS, CDR2 YFSETQ. Trimming removed 3 bases from V and 4 bases from J, with 5 bases in between. CDR3 in amino acids: CASSSLYEQYF. CDR3 sequence (DNA): TGCGCCAGCAGCTCCCTGTACGAGCAGTACTTC.

The rearrangement uses TRBV29-1 and TRBJ2-1; TRBD2 agrees at 12 bases. This CDR3 is built from 19 residues. Germline-derived CDR1 and CDR2 are SQVTM and ANQGSEA. Germline trimming cut 7 bases from V and 0 bases from J; bases unmatched to any gene: 16. CDR3 sequence (DNA): TGCAGCGGAACGGGACTAGCGGGCCATTTTACATTCTCCTACAATGAGCAGTTCTTC. Its translation is CSGTGLAGHFTFSYNEQFF.

As concerns this clone: The same CDR3 arises from other DNA sequences in this sample as well. This sequence joins TRBV28 and TRBJ2-7; D might be TRBD1 (5 bases). V lost 3 bases to trimming and J lost 3 bases, with 12 bases between them. The germline CDR1 and CDR2 sequences are MDHEN and SYDVKM. The CDR3 loop spans 14 amino acids. The DNA of the CDR3 is TGTGCCAGCAGTTTGAGGCAGGGTCGCTACGAGCAGTACTTC. Its translation is CASSLRQGRYEQYF.

This chain joins TRBV5-6 and TRBJ2-7; perhaps TRBD1 as D (5 bases). CDR3 length equals 15 residues. CDR1 is SGHDT and CDR2 is YYEEEE in the germline V gene. Trimming took 4 bases from V and 6 from J, leaving 20 bases between them. The CDR3, as DNA: TGTGCCAGCAGCCCGCAGGGAAATCTGCTTGGCGAGCAGTACTTC. This codes for CASSPQGNLLGEQYF.

The chain links TRBV10-3 to TRBJ2-3, with D unresolved. The germline V and J ends were trimmed by 3 bases and 3 bases, with 1 base remaining between them. Germline CDR1 and CDR2: ENHRY and SYGVKD. The CDR3 has 11 residues. The CDR3: CAISDTDTQYF. Written as DNA, the CDR3 is TGTGCCATCAGTGATACAGATACGCAGTATTTT.

The chain carries TRBV19 and TRBJ1-1; 7 bases map to TRBD1. CDR1 is LNHDA, CDR2 SQIVND, per germline (reference sequence). The CDR3 contains 16 residues. V shed 7 bases and J 7 bases; nucleotides not matched to a gene: 18. CDR3 residues: CASIYRVQGMKNEAFF. CDR3 DNA: TGTGCCAGTATCTATAGGGTACAGGGGATGAAGAATGAAGCTTTCTTT.

The chain uses TRBV5-1 and TRBJ2-7; 7 nucleotides agree with TRBD1. With 0 bases clipped from V and 3 bases from J, the junction kept 12 bases outside the gene matches. Germline V gene sequence: CDR1 SGHRS, CDR2 YFSETQ. The CDR3 extends over 17 amino acids. The DNA for the CDR3 is TGCGCCAGCAGCTTGGGGGAATTTAACAGGGGTAGCTACGAGCAGTACTTC. This translates into CASSLGEFNRGSYEQYF. The full variable domain, with the rest looked up from reference TRBV5-1 and TRBJ2-7, is KAGVTQTPRYLIKTRGQQVTLSCSPISGHRSVSWYQQTPGQGLQFLFEYFSETQRNKGNFPGRFSGRQFSNSRSEMNVSTLELGDSALYLCASSLGEFNRGSYEQYFGPGTRLTVT.

The chain carries TRBV28 and TRBJ2-7; 11 bases map to TRBD2. This CDR3 is 17 amino acids long. Trimming took 6 bases from V and 6 from J; bases not matched to a gene: 16. Germline V gene data show CDR1 as MDHEN and CDR2 as SYDVKM. CDR3 in DNA: TGTGCCAGCAGAACTAGACTAGCGGGATCGTCTCGGTCCGAGCAGTACTTC. Its translation is CASRTRLAGSSRSEQYF.